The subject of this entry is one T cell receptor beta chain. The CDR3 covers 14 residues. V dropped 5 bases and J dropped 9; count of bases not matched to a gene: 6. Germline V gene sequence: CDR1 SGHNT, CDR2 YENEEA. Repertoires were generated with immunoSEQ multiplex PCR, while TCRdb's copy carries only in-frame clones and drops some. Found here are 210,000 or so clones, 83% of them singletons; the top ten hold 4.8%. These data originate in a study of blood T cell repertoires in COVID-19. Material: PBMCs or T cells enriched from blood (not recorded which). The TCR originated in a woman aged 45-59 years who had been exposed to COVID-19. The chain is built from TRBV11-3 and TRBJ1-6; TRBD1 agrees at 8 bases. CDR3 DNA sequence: TGTGCCAGCAGCGACGGGACAGGTGGTTCACCCCTCCACTTT. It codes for CASSDGTGGSPLHF.